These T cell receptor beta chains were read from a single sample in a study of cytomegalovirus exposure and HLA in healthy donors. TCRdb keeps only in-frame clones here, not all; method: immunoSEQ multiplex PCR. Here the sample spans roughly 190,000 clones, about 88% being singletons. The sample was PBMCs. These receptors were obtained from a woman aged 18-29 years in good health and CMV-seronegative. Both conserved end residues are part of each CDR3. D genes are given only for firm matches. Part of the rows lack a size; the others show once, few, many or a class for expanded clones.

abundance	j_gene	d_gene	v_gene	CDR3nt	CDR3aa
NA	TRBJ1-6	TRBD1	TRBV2	TGTGCCAGCAAAACCGGGACAGTAAATTCACCCCTCCACTTT	CASKTGTVNSPLHF
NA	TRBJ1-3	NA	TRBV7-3	TGTGCCAGCAGCTTACGCCAGGGAAACACCATATATTTT	CASSLRQGNTIYF
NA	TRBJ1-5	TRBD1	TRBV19	TGTGCCAGTAGTTACCGGGACAGGGCCTATGGCAATCAGCCCCAGCATTTT	CASSYRDRAYGNQPQHF
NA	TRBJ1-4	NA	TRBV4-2	TGTGCCAGCAGCCAAGACAGATATGCAACTAATGAAAAACTGTTTTTT	CASSQDRYATNEKLFF
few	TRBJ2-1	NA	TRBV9	TGTGCCAGCAGCGTAGAGGCCGGCCACAGGGACGGTGAGCAGTTCTTC	CASSVEAGHRDGEQFF
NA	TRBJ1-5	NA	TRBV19	TGTGCCAGTAACACAGCATATAGCAATCAGCCCCAGCATTTT	CASNTAYSNQPQHF
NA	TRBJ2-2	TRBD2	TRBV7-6	TGTGCCGGCAGCGCGCGGGGGGGCTTCAACACCGGGGAGCTGTTTTTT	CAGSARGGFNTGELFF
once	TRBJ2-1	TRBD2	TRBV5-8	TGTGCCAGCAGCCCCCCGTGGCGACTAGCGGGAGTCGCCTACAATGAGCAGTTCTTC	CASSPPWRLAGVAYNEQFF
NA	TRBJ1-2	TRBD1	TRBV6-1	TGTGCCAGCAGCTTGACAGGGAACTATGGCTACACCTTC	CASSLTGNYGYTF
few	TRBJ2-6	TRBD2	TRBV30	TGTGCCTGGACTAGCGGGGGAGGCGGGGCCAACGTCCTGACTTTC	CAWTSGGGGANVLTF
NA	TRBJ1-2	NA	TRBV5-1	TGCGCCAGCAGCTCGTCTATCATTAACTATGGCTACACCTTC	CASSSSIINYGYTF
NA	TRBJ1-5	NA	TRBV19	TGTGCCAGTTCCCTTCGGGGGAGGGATCAGCCCCAGCATTTT	CASSLRGRDQPQHF
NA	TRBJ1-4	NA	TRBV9	TGTGCCAGCAGCCCGAGGGGGGGGCCCGAAAAACTGTTTTTT	CASSPRGGPEKLFF
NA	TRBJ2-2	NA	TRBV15	TGTGCCACCAGCAGGCTAACGGGGGCCGGGGAGCTGTTTTTT	CATSRLTGAGELFF
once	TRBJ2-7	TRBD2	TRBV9	TGTGCCAGCAGCTTACACTCCGGGACTAGCGGGAGCAACGAGCAGTACTTC	CASSLHSGTSGSNEQYF
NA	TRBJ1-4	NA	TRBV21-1	TGTGCCAGCAGCAAAGTGAACACTGGGGGGTGGGAAAAACTGTTTTTT	CASSKVNTGGWEKLFF